This T cell receptor beta chain was profiled in a study of blood T cell repertoires in COVID-19. Per the germline V gene, CDR1 is LGHNA and CDR2 is YSLEER. V shed 0 bases, J shed 3 bases, and the junction held 5 bases outside the gene matches. The CDR3 totals 15 residues. Repertoires were generated with immunoSEQ multiplex PCR, while TCRdb's copy carries only in-frame clones and drops some. The sample yields approximately 240,000 clones, about 85% seen once. This chain joins TRBV4-3 and TRBJ2-7; 7 bases fit TRBD2. The sequenced sample consisted of peripheral blood. The receptor comes from a woman under 30 who had recovered from COVID-19. The CDR3 is CASSQDQRTSYEQYF. The CDR3 region has the DNA TGCGCCAGCAGCCAAGACCAGAGGACTAGCTACGAGCAGTACTTC.